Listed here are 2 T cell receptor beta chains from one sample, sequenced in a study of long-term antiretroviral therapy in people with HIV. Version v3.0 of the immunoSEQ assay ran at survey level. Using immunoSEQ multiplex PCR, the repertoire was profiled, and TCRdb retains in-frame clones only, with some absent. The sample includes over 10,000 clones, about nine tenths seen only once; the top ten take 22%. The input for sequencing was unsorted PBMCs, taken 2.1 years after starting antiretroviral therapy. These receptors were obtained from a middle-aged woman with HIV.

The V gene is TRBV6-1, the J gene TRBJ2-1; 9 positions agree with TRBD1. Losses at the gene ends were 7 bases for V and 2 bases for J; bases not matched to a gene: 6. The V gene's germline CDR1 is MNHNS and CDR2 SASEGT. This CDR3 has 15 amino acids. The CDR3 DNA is TGTGCCAGCACCTGGGACAGGGCGACCTACAATGAGCAGTTCTTC. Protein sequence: CASTWDRATYNEQFF.

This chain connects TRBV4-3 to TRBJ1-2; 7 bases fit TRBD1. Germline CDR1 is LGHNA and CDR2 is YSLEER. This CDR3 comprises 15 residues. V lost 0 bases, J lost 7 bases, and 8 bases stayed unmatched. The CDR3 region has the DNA TGCGCCAGCAGCCAAGAGGGCAGGGGGTTTATTGGCTACACCTTC. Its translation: CASSQEGRGFIGYTF.